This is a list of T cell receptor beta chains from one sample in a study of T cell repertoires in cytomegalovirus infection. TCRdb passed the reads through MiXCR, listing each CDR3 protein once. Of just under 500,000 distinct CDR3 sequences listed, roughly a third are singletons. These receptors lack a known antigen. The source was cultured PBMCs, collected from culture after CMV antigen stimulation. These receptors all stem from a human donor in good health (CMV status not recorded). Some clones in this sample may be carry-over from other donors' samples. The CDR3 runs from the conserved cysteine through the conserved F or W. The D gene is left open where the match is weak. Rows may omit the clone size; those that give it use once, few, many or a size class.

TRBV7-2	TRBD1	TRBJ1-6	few	CASSLTGKLSYNSPLHF	TGTGCCAGCAGCCTGACAGGGAAACTCTCCTATAATTCACCCCTCCACTTT
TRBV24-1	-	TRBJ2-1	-	CATSDLGGAGYNEQFF	TGTGCCACCAGTGATTTGGGCGGGGCGGGCTACAATGAGCAGTTCTTC
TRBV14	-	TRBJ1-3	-	CASSHRGSSGNTIYF	TGTGCCAGCAGCCATCGCGGGAGCTCTGGAAACACCATATATTTT
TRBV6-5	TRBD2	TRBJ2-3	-	CASSYSAIAGGQDTQYF	TGTGCCAGCAGTTACTCGGCAATAGCGGGAGGGCAAGATACGCAGTATTTT
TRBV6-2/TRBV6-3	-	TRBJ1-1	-	CASTNWGNTEAFF	TGTGCCAGCACTAACTGGGGGAACACTGAAGCTTTCTTT
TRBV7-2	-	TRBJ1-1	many	CASSSGGYTEAFF	TGTGCCAGCAGCTCGGGAGGGTACACTGAAGCTTTCTTT
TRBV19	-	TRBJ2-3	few	CASRAGARDTQYF	TGTGCCTCCAGGGCAGGGGCTAGAGATACGCAGTATTTT
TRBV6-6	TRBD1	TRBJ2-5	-	CASSESTGGQETQYF	TGTGCCAGCAGTGAATCGACAGGGGGACAAGAGACCCAGTACTTC
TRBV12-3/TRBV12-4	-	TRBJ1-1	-	CASSLGTAVRSEAFF	TGTGCCAGCAGCCTCGGGACCGCCGTGAGGAGTGAAGCTTTCTTT
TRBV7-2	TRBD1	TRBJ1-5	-	CASSKRQGTNQPQHF	TGTGCCAGCAGCAAACGACAGGGTACGAATCAGCCCCAGCATTTT
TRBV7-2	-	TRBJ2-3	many	CASSLGPGIHTQYF	TGTGCCAGCAGCTTAGGCCCAGGGATTCATACGCAGTATTTT
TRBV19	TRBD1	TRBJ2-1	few	CASSRPGTGNNEQFF	TGTGCCAGTAGCCGGCCCGGGACAGGCAACAATGAGCAGTTCTTC
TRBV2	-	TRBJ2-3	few	CASSELSGPLTDTQYF	TGTGCCAGCAGTGAACTCTCAGGCCCTCTCACAGATACGCAGTATTTT
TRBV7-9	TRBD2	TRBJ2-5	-	CASSSTSGTQETQYF	TGTGCCAGCAGCTCGACTAGCGGGACCCAAGAGACCCAGTACTTC
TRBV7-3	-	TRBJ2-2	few	CASSLGGSRALFF	TGTGCCAGCAGCTTAGGGGGGAGCCGGGCGCTGTTTTTT
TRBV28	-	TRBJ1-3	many	CASSLPGSGNTIYF	TGTGCCAGCAGTTTACCGGGCTCTGGAAACACCATATATTTT
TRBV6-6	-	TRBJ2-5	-	CASRKTGGGGQETQYF	TGTGCCAGCAGGAAAACTGGGGGAGGGGGGCAAGAGACCCAGTACTTC
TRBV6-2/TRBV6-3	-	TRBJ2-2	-	CASRDRGVLAGELFF	TGTGCCAGCAGGGACCGCGGGGTGCTCGCCGGGGAGCTGTTTTTT
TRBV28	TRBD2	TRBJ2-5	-	CASRYRGGPETQYF	TGTGCCAGCAGGTACCGCGGGGGTCCAGAGACCCAGTACTTC
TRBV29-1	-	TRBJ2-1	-	CSVESTKNPDNEQFF	TGCAGCGTTGAGTCGACCAAAAACCCTGACAATGAGCAGTTCTTC